A selection of T cell receptor beta chains follows, all from one sample in a study of patients with pleural tuberculosis. TCRdb re-called the reads with MiXCR, one entry per CDR3 protein. The table has some 48,000 distinct CDR3 sequences, under 8.5% seen once. The receptor set was obtained from a human donor with pleural tuberculosis. Both conserved end residues are part of each CDR3. The order of the fields is clone size, D gene, V gene, J gene, CDR3 protein, CDR3 DNA. D genes are given only for firm matches. Some rows have no size entry. The others give once, few or many, or a class for an expanded clone.

clone_size: few; d_call: TRBD2; v_call: TRBV6-1; j_call: TRBJ2-1; cdr3_aa: CASSRAGAHNEQFF; cdr3_nt: TGTGCCAGCAGTCGAGCGGGAGCCCACAATGAGCAGTTCTTC
clone_size: few; d_call: -; v_call: TRBV19; j_call: TRBJ2-5; cdr3_aa: CASSTQVQETQYF; cdr3_nt: TGTGCCAGTAGTACGCAGGTCCAAGAGACCCAGTACTTC
clone_size: many; d_call: -; v_call: TRBV10-3; j_call: TRBJ1-5; cdr3_aa: CAISEGNLNQPQHF; cdr3_nt: TGTGCCATCAGTGAGGGCAACCTGAATCAGCCCCAGCATTTT
clone_size: -; d_call: -; v_call: TRBV10-3; j_call: TRBJ2-1; cdr3_aa: CAIRVEQESSYNEQFF; cdr3_nt: TGTGCCATAAGAGTGGAGCAGGAGAGCTCCTACAATGAGCAGTTCTTC
clone_size: many; d_call: -; v_call: TRBV12-3/TRBV12-4; j_call: TRBJ2-7; cdr3_aa: CASSLASGRTYEQYF; cdr3_nt: TGTGCCAGCAGTTTAGCATCAGGGAGAACCTACGAGCAGTACTTC
clone_size: many; d_call: -; v_call: TRBV24-1; j_call: TRBJ1-2; cdr3_aa: CATSESGQSHGYTF; cdr3_nt: TGTGCCACCAGTGAGTCTGGACAGAGCCATGGCTACACCTTC
clone_size: many; d_call: -; v_call: TRBV27; j_call: TRBJ2-1; cdr3_aa: CASSYPAGEQFF; cdr3_nt: TGTGCCAGCAGTTATCCGGCGGGGGAGCAGTTCTTC
clone_size: -; d_call: -; v_call: TRBV19; j_call: TRBJ2-3; cdr3_aa: CASSIEITDTQYF; cdr3_nt: TGTGCCAGTAGTATTGAGATAACAGATACGCAGTATTTT
clone_size: many; d_call: -; v_call: TRBV27; j_call: TRBJ2-7; cdr3_aa: CASSLSGERPIYEQYF; cdr3_nt: TGTGCCAGCAGTTTATCTGGGGAGAGGCCTATATACGAGCAGTACTTC
clone_size: many; d_call: -; v_call: TRBV5-4; j_call: TRBJ1-2; cdr3_aa: CASSLPDSNYGYTF; cdr3_nt: TGTGCCAGCAGCTTGCCGGACAGCAACTATGGCTACACCTTC
clone_size: many; d_call: -; v_call: TRBV19; j_call: TRBJ1-1; cdr3_aa: CASSIQGNTEAFF; cdr3_nt: TGTGCCAGTAGTATCCAAGGGAACACTGAAGCTTTCTTT
clone_size: many; d_call: TRBD1; v_call: TRBV27; j_call: TRBJ1-2; cdr3_aa: CASSLTGGHYGYTF; cdr3_nt: TGTGCCAGCAGTTTGACAGGGGGCCACTATGGCTACACCTTC
clone_size: many; d_call: -; v_call: TRBV27; j_call: TRBJ1-2; cdr3_aa: CASSLSGQGYGYTF; cdr3_nt: TGTGCCAGCAGTTTATCCGGGCAGGGCTATGGCTACACCTTC
clone_size: few; d_call: TRBD1; v_call: TRBV4-2; j_call: TRBJ2-7; cdr3_aa: CASSPEGSGGRLEQYF; cdr3_nt: TGTGCCAGCAGCCCAGAGGGCTCAGGGGGCCGTCTGGAGCAGTACTTC
clone_size: many; d_call: -; v_call: TRBV11-1; j_call: TRBJ1-1; cdr3_aa: CASSLGISGNTEAFF; cdr3_nt: TGTGCCAGCAGCTTAGGGATTTCTGGGAACACTGAAGCTTTCTTT
clone_size: many; d_call: TRBD2; v_call: TRBV11-2; j_call: TRBJ2-1; cdr3_aa: CASSDRGLARDEQFF; cdr3_nt: TGTGCCAGCAGCGATAGGGGACTAGCTAGGGATGAGCAGTTCTTC
clone_size: many; d_call: -; v_call: TRBV28; j_call: TRBJ1-1; cdr3_aa: CASTDSSVGNTEAFF; cdr3_nt: TGTGCCAGCACCGATTCCTCTGTCGGGAACACTGAAGCTTTCTTT
clone_size: many; d_call: TRBD1; v_call: TRBV6-2/TRBV6-3; j_call: TRBJ2-5; cdr3_aa: CASSYGSRGIQETQYF; cdr3_nt: TGTGCCAGCAGTTACGGGAGCAGGGGGATTCAAGAGACCCAGTACTTC
clone_size: few; d_call: -; v_call: TRBV12-3/TRBV12-4; j_call: TRBJ1-1; cdr3_aa: CASSLFGDRTEAFF; cdr3_nt: TGTGCCAGCAGTTTATTCGGGGATCGCACTGAAGCTTTCTTT
clone_size: many; d_call: -; v_call: TRBV27; j_call: TRBJ2-7; cdr3_aa: CASRLTPTYEQYF; cdr3_nt: TGTGCCAGCAGACTTACACCCACCTACGAGCAGTACTTC
clone_size: many; d_call: TRBD2; v_call: TRBV28; j_call: TRBJ2-7; cdr3_aa: CASNPSGSPSEQYF; cdr3_nt: TGTGCCAGCAATCCTAGCGGGAGCCCCTCCGAGCAGTACTTC
clone_size: many; d_call: TRBD1; v_call: TRBV4-1; j_call: TRBJ1-2; cdr3_aa: CASSRTGAGYTF; cdr3_nt: TGCGCCAGCAGCCGGACAGGGGCTGGCTACACCTTC
clone_size: -; d_call: TRBD1; v_call: TRBV12-3/TRBV12-4; j_call: TRBJ1-3; cdr3_aa: CASSPLGGASGNTIYF; cdr3_nt: TGTGCCAGCAGTCCCTTAGGGGGCGCCTCTGGAAACACCATATATTTT
clone_size: few; d_call: -; v_call: TRBV19; j_call: TRBJ1-5; cdr3_aa: CASSIPPWGSNQPQHF; cdr3_nt: TGTGCCAGTAGTATTCCACCCTGGGGTAGCAATCAGCCCCAGCATTTT
clone_size: -; d_call: -; v_call: TRBV29-1; j_call: TRBJ2-1; cdr3_aa: CSVEGPGMNEQFF; cdr3_nt: TGCAGCGTCGAAGGTCCAGGGATGAATGAGCAGTTCTTC
clone_size: -; d_call: -; v_call: TRBV19; j_call: TRBJ1-1; cdr3_aa: CASSMVAAGEAFF; cdr3_nt: TGTGCCAGTAGTATGGTGGCAGCGGGTGAAGCTTTCTTT
clone_size: many; d_call: -; v_call: TRBV6-1; j_call: TRBJ1-1; cdr3_aa: CASSDGTDNTEAFF; cdr3_nt: TGTGCCAGCAGTGATGGGACGGATAACACTGAAGCTTTCTTT
clone_size: many; d_call: TRBD1; v_call: TRBV14; j_call: TRBJ1-6; cdr3_aa: CASSLGQGFSYNSPLHF; cdr3_nt: TGTGCCAGCAGCCTCGGACAGGGATTCTCCTATAATTCACCCCTCCACTTT
clone_size: many; d_call: -; v_call: TRBV19; j_call: TRBJ1-5; cdr3_aa: CASSSTYNVLDQPQHF; cdr3_nt: TGTGCCAGTAGTTCGACCTACAACGTTCTAGATCAGCCCCAGCATTTT
clone_size: many; d_call: -; v_call: TRBV9; j_call: TRBJ2-1; cdr3_aa: CASSVGSSYNEQFF; cdr3_nt: TGTGCCAGCAGCGTAGGCAGCTCCTACAATGAGCAGTTCTTC
clone_size: -; d_call: -; v_call: TRBV3-1; j_call: TRBJ2-5; cdr3_aa: CASTVAGQETQYF; cdr3_nt: TGTGCCAGCACCGTAGCCGGGCAAGAGACCCAGTACTTC
clone_size: many; d_call: -; v_call: TRBV12-3/TRBV12-4; j_call: TRBJ1-4; cdr3_aa: CASTPEGPSHEKLFF; cdr3_nt: TGTGCCAGCACCCCGGAAGGGCCTTCACATGAAAAACTGTTTTTT
clone_size: many; d_call: TRBD1; v_call: TRBV6-2/TRBV6-3; j_call: TRBJ2-1; cdr3_aa: CASRHSTGGSYNEQFF; cdr3_nt: TGTGCCAGCAGACACTCTACAGGGGGCTCCTACAATGAGCAGTTCTTC
clone_size: few; d_call: -; v_call: TRBV18; j_call: TRBJ1-5; cdr3_aa: CASSPTQGNQPQHF; cdr3_nt: TGTGCCAGCTCACCCACCCAGGGGAATCAGCCCCAGCATTTT
clone_size: many; d_call: TRBD1; v_call: TRBV11-2; j_call: TRBJ1-2; cdr3_aa: CASSSGQTYGYTF; cdr3_nt: TGTGCCAGCAGCTCGGGACAGACCTATGGCTACACCTTC
clone_size: many; d_call: -; v_call: TRBV29-1; j_call: TRBJ1-4; cdr3_aa: CSVTGNEKLFF; cdr3_nt: TGCAGCGTCACGGGGAACGAAAAACTGTTTTTT
clone_size: many; d_call: TRBD2; v_call: TRBV27; j_call: TRBJ2-3; cdr3_aa: CASSSLAGGSDTQYF; cdr3_nt: TGTGCCAGCAGTTCCCTAGCGGGAGGGTCAGATACGCAGTATTTT
clone_size: many; d_call: -; v_call: TRBV7-2; j_call: TRBJ2-2; cdr3_aa: CASSLSGTGELFF; cdr3_nt: TGTGCCAGCAGCTTATCGGGAACCGGGGAGCTGTTTTTT
clone_size: many; d_call: TRBD2; v_call: TRBV20-1; j_call: TRBJ2-1; cdr3_aa: CSVKNGGRAKGEQFF; cdr3_nt: TGCAGTGTCAAGAATGGGGGGAGGGCCAAGGGTGAGCAGTTCTTC
clone_size: many; d_call: TRBD1; v_call: TRBV2; j_call: TRBJ2-1; cdr3_aa: CASSAGTGRTRQFF; cdr3_nt: TGTGCCAGCAGCGCCGGGACAGGGCGCACGCGGCAGTTCTTC
clone_size: many; d_call: -; v_call: TRBV15; j_call: TRBJ1-1; cdr3_aa: CATSRDRDVSTEAFF; cdr3_nt: TGTGCCACCAGCAGAGACAGGGATGTCTCGACTGAAGCTTTCTTT
clone_size: many; d_call: -; v_call: TRBV10-3; j_call: TRBJ2-1; cdr3_aa: CAIAGSSYNEQFF; cdr3_nt: TGTGCCATCGCAGGGAGCTCCTACAATGAGCAGTTCTTC
clone_size: -; d_call: -; v_call: TRBV20-1; j_call: TRBJ1-6; cdr3_aa: CSAGDTNYNSPLHF; cdr3_nt: TGCAGTGCAGGGGACACCAATTATAATTCACCCCTCCACTTT
clone_size: many; d_call: TRBD1; v_call: TRBV5-1; j_call: TRBJ1-4; cdr3_aa: CASSLGDSNEKLFF; cdr3_nt: TGCGCCAGCAGCTTGGGGGACAGTAATGAAAAACTGTTTTTT
clone_size: many; d_call: TRBD1; v_call: TRBV19; j_call: TRBJ2-3; cdr3_aa: CASSGQGSAGTQYF; cdr3_nt: TGTGCCAGTTCGGGACAGGGCTCGGCGGGTACGCAGTATTTT
clone_size: -; d_call: TRBD1; v_call: TRBV30; j_call: TRBJ1-5; cdr3_aa: CAWSVGTGQPQHF; cdr3_nt: TGTGCCTGGAGTGTAGGGACAGGTCAGCCCCAGCATTTT
clone_size: many; d_call: -; v_call: TRBV2; j_call: TRBJ2-1; cdr3_aa: CASSIDRNEQFF; cdr3_nt: TGTGCCAGCAGTATAGATAGGAATGAGCAGTTCTTC
clone_size: few; d_call: -; v_call: TRBV5-4; j_call: TRBJ2-1; cdr3_aa: CASSLDWGRLEANEQFF; cdr3_nt: TGTGCCAGCAGCTTGGATTGGGGGAGACTAGAAGCTAATGAGCAGTTCTTC
clone_size: many; d_call: -; v_call: TRBV27; j_call: TRBJ1-5; cdr3_aa: CASRPGGGHQPQHF; cdr3_nt: TGTGCCAGCAGACCTGGGGGGGGCCATCAGCCCCAGCATTTT
clone_size: many; d_call: TRBD1; v_call: TRBV12-3/TRBV12-4; j_call: TRBJ1-1; cdr3_aa: CASRTHDRGTEAFF; cdr3_nt: TGTGCCAGCAGGACCCATGACAGGGGGACTGAAGCTTTCTTT
clone_size: few; d_call: -; v_call: TRBV29-1; j_call: TRBJ2-5; cdr3_aa: CSVEDGGGRGETQYF; cdr3_nt: TGCAGCGTTGAAGATGGAGGCGGACGAGGGGAGACCCAGTACTTC
clone_size: many; d_call: -; v_call: TRBV20-1; j_call: TRBJ2-1; cdr3_aa: CSARIPSGNNEQFF; cdr3_nt: TGCAGTGCTAGAATACCCTCTGGGAACAATGAGCAGTTCTTC
clone_size: many; d_call: -; v_call: TRBV11-2; j_call: TRBJ2-1; cdr3_aa: CASSLRGSSYNEQFF; cdr3_nt: TGTGCCAGCAGCCTCAGGGGTAGCTCCTACAATGAGCAGTTCTTC
clone_size: many; d_call: -; v_call: TRBV6-1; j_call: TRBJ2-7; cdr3_aa: CASSPPGQGYEQYF; cdr3_nt: TGTGCCAGCAGTCCTCCTGGTCAGGGCTACGAGCAGTACTTC
clone_size: many; d_call: -; v_call: TRBV9; j_call: TRBJ2-3; cdr3_aa: CASQDTNTDTQYF; cdr3_nt: TGTGCCAGCCAGGACACCAACACAGATACGCAGTATTTT
clone_size: many; d_call: -; v_call: TRBV4-1; j_call: TRBJ2-3; cdr3_aa: CASSQDTNTQYF; cdr3_nt: TGCGCCAGCAGCCAAGATACCAATACGCAGTATTTT
clone_size: many; d_call: -; v_call: TRBV28; j_call: TRBJ2-7; cdr3_aa: CASSLYWTHEQYF; cdr3_nt: TGTGCCAGCAGTTTATACTGGACACACGAGCAGTACTTC
clone_size: many; d_call: -; v_call: TRBV6-2/TRBV6-3; j_call: TRBJ1-2; cdr3_aa: CASSYSTAYGYTF; cdr3_nt: TGTGCCAGCAGTTACTCGACGGCCTATGGCTACACCTTC